This TCR beta chain comes out of a study of molecular identifiers for immune sequencing clone quantification. Whole-study findings and limits: Naive cells had under 1% of molecules in clones above 20 RNA copies, effectors over 98%. Detectable among over 900,000 naive cells, according to reports, was Jurkat TCR RNA spiked in from one cell.

Per the germline V gene, CDR1 is LGHNT and CDR2 is FRNRAP. V lost 3 bases, J lost 2 bases, and 12 bases lay in between. The CDR3 spans 15 residues. TCRdb re-called the PCR reads through MiXCR, storing one row per CDR3 protein. The table lists hundreds of thousands of distinct CDR3 sequences, about 25% of them singletons. This clonotype came up many times. No antigen is known for it. The receptor was derived from a human donor in good health. Some libraries in this study had Jurkat cell RNA spiked in. The J gene is TRBJ2-3, the V gene TRBV12-5, with D tentatively TRBD1 (6 bases). The specimen was naive CD8+ T cells from blood, with Jurkat cell RNA spiked in. The subset here: FACS-sorted CD8+CD4-CCR7+CD45RA+ naive T cells. The CDR3 is CASGFSAGVTDTQYF. The DNA of the CDR3 is TGTGCTAGTGGTTTTTCGGCAGGGGTCACAGATACGCAGTATTTT. Variable domain in full (rest from reference TRBV12-5 and TRBJ2-3): DARVTQTPRHKVTEMGQEVTMRCQPILGHNTVFWYRQTMMQGLELLAYFRNRAPLDDSGMPKDRFSAEMPDATLATLKIQPSEPRDSAVYFCASGFSAGVTDTQYFGPGTRLTVL.